The 13 T cell receptor beta chains below were found in one sample sequenced in a study of cytomegalovirus exposure and HLA in healthy donors. PCR amplification relied on 60 Vbeta primers (plus 13 Jbeta primers). Sequencing used immunoSEQ multiplex PCR; TCRdb keeps in-frame clones, though not all of them. The data hold more than 150,000 clones, with 80% observed a single time. The sequenced sample was PBMCs. All receptors derive from a girl between 10 and 17 years old in good health and CMV-seropositive.

The V gene is TRBV21-1, the J gene TRBJ2-3; the table's D call of TRBD1 was not tested on the DNA. TRBV21-1 is described as a pseudogene. The CDR3 is 15 residues long. CDR3 residues: CASRYNRFRTDTQYF. The CDR3 nucleotides are TGTGCCAGCAGATATAACAGGTTCCGCACAGATACGCAGTATTTT.

The gene calls are TRBV4-1 and TRBJ2-7; 14 nucleotides align to TRBD2. After removal of 3 bases from V and 4 bases from J, the junction contained 2 bases not matched to a gene. This CDR3 is built from 15 residues. The germline gives CDR1 MGHRA, CDR2 YSYEKL. The CDR3 is CASSQGLAGAYEQYF. CDR3 in DNA: TGCGCCAGCAGCCAGGGACTAGCGGGAGCATACGAGCAGTACTTC.

The gene calls are TRBV9 and TRBJ1-2; TRBD1 is a possible D gene (6 bases). Germline CDR1 and CDR2: SGDLS and YYNGEE. The CDR3 covers 15 residues. Trimming cost V 3 bases and J 4 bases, with 16 bases left between them. CDR3 residues: CASSAQRGGGYGYTF. CDR3 bases: TGTGCCAGCAGCGCCCAAAGAGGGGGGGGCTATGGCTACACCTTC.

A few counts support this clone. The chain links TRBV19 to TRBJ2-1; TRBD2 matches at 7 bases. In germline, CDR1 is LNHDA, CDR2 SQIVND (reference sequence). V was clipped by 5 bases and J by 3 bases; unmatched bases: 10. The CDR3 consists of 16 residues. CDR3 coding DNA: TGTGCCAGTAGTGCTAGAGCGGGAACCAACTACAATGAGCAGTTCTTC. Protein: CASSARAGTNYNEQFF.

The chain combines TRBV2 with TRBJ2-5; a weak D match, TRBD1 (5 bases). The CDR3 spans 14 residues. V was pared by 5 bases and J by 7 bases, with 17 bases between. The germline CDR1 and CDR2 sequences are SNHLY and FYNNEI. CDR3 protein: CASSPTASFGTQYF. The DNA for the CDR3 is TGTGCCAGCAGTCCGACAGCCTCCTTTGGGACCCAGTACTTC. Together with reference TRBV2 and TRBJ2-5, the CDR3 gives the full variable domain: EPEVTQTPSHQVTQMGQEVILRCVPISNHLYFYWYRQILGQKVEFLVSFYNNEISEKSEIFDDQFSVERPDGSNFTLKIRSTKLEDSAMYFCASSPTASFGTQYFGPGTRLLVL.

This chain joins TRBV7-9 and TRBJ2-1; no reliable D call. This CDR3 region has 15 residues. From germline, CDR1 is SEHNR and CDR2 FQNEAQ (reference sequence). Trimming stripped 5 bases from V and 0 bases from J, with 11 bases between. CDR3 in DNA: TGTGCCAGCAGCCCCCGAGGTGGCTCCTACAATGAGCAGTTCTTC. Translation: CASSPRGGSYNEQFF.

This clone was counted between two and nine times. The rearrangement joins TRBV7-9 to TRBJ1-3, with 9 bases aligning to TRBD1. Germline assignment: CDR1 SEHNR and CDR2 FQNEAQ (reference sequence). Germline trimming cut 4 bases from V and 1 base from J; bases unmatched to any gene: 8. This CDR3 is 17 amino acids long. The CDR3 loop is CASSSGQGAWSGNTIYF. The CDR3 DNA is TGTGCCAGCAGCTCGGGACAGGGAGCTTGGTCTGGAAACACCATATATTTT.

This clone was seen a few times. The genes are TRBV6-5 and TRBJ2-7; D uncertain. V lost 4 bases and J 4 bases, leaving 8 bases between the germline ends. Germline lookup yields CDR1 MNHEY and CDR2 SVGAGI. The CDR3 runs to 12 residues. CDR3 loop: CASSSDIYEQYF. Written as DNA, the CDR3 is TGTGCCAGCAGTTCTGACATTTACGAGCAGTACTTC.

The V gene is TRBV7-9, the J gene TRBJ2-7; 9 positions agree with TRBD1. Trimming removed 5 bases from V and 2 bases from J; junction bases left unmatched: 13. The germline gives CDR1 SEHNR, CDR2 FQNEAQ (reference sequence). There are 17 residues in the CDR3. The CDR3 sequence: CASSPPAGTGSPYEQYF. CDR3 in DNA: TGTGCCAGCAGCCCCCCGGCGGGGACAGGGTCCCCCTACGAGCAGTACTTC. Complete variable domain (other parts from reference TRBV7-9 and TRBJ2-7): DTGVSQNPRHKITKRGQNVTFRCDPISEHNRLYWYRQTLGQGPEFLTYFQNEAQLEKSRLLSDRFSAERPKGSFSTLEIQRTEQGDSAMYLCASSPPAGTGSPYEQYFGPGTRLTVT.

The V and J genes are TRBV9 and TRBJ2-7; D is perhaps TRBD1 (6 bases). The CDR3 has 13 residues. Per the germline V gene, CDR1 is SGDLS and CDR2 is YYNGEE. V was trimmed by 3 bases and J by 5 bases, leaving 12 bases between them. For the CDR3, the DNA is TGTGCCAGCAGCGAGGGAAACAGGGACGAGCAGTACTTC. It is translated as CASSEGNRDEQYF.

This chain joins TRBV7-6 and TRBJ2-1; 11 positions match TRBD2. The CDR3 extends over 16 amino acids. V lost 2 bases, J lost 12 bases, and 12 bases stayed unmatched. Germline V lookup: CDR1 SGHVS, CDR2 FNYEAQ. CDR3 sequence (DNA): TGTGCCAGCAGCTTACCCGGGAGTAGCGGGAGGGAGAGGCAGTTCTTC. Amino acids: CASSLPGSSGRERQFF.

J is TRBJ2-7 and V is TRBV5-6; no reliable D call. The CDR3 spans 15 residues. The germline V gene encodes CDR1 SGHDT and CDR2 YYEEEE. V lost 2 bases to trimming and J lost 0 bases, with 12 bases between them. This CDR3 is CASSFLSHPSYEQYF. For the CDR3, the DNA is TGTGCCAGCAGCTTCTTGAGCCACCCCTCCTACGAGCAGTACTTC.

Notes on this clone: The same CDR3 arises from other DNA sequences in this sample as well. The chain combines TRBV6-5 with TRBJ2-3, with a tentative D call TRBD2 (5 bases). The length of the CDR3 is 14 residues. Trimming shortened V by 2 bases and J by 1 base, and 7 bases separated the two germline ends. CDR1 MNHEY and CDR2 SVGAGI come from the germline V gene. CDR3 loop: CASSYAGGTDTQYF. CDR3 nucleotide sequence: TGTGCCAGCAGTTACGCGGGCGGCACAGATACGCAGTATTTT.